The 25 T cell receptor beta chains in this list originate from one sample, sequenced in a study of metastatic and nonmetastatic thyroid tumors. Through MiXCR, TCRdb re-clonotyped the PCR reads. The sample lists roughly 14,000 clones, around 36% seen once, with roughly 7% in the top ten. Treatment of any kind had been given to no patient before thyroid surgery. Material for sequencing was tumor tissue. These receptors came from a female donor with papillary thyroid cancer or a benign thyroid nodule (not recorded which). Some clones in this sample may be carry-over from other donors' samples.

V and J are TRBV12-5 and TRBJ1-2; 7 bases are a match to TRBD1. Trimming removed 5 bases from V and 4 bases from J; junction bases left unmatched: 10. This CDR3 is built from 15 residues. Germline lookup yields CDR1 LGHNT and CDR2 FRNRAP. This CDR3 reads CASGLQPGQTYGYTF. CDR3 DNA: TGTGCTAGTGGTCTTCAACCGGGACAGACCTATGGCTACACCTTC.

This clone was observed at least ten times. The chain carries TRBV28 and TRBJ1-6; D call uncertain. CDR3 length equals 14 residues. Germline lookup yields CDR1 MDHEN and CDR2 SYDVKM. V gave up 6 bases and J gave up 9 bases, with 15 bases separating them. The CDR3 protein is CASRVNNVGSPLHF. The DNA of the CDR3 is TGTGCCAGCAGGGTAAATAACGTTGGTTCACCCCTCCACTTT.

The table lists this clone with a few counts. This chain uses TRBV12-3 or TRBV12-4 with TRBJ2-1; perhaps TRBD2 as D (5 bases). The CDR3 length is 15 residues. V was shortened by 7 bases and J by 4 bases, with 17 bases between the two germline ends. CDR3 region: CASNYGLLMYNEQFF. The DNA of the CDR3 is TGTGCCAGCAATTATGGACTGTTAATGTACAATGAGCAGTTCTTC.

This clone was seen a handful of times. The J gene is TRBJ2-7, the V gene TRBV6-1; possibly TRBD2 for D (6 bases). The germline V gene encodes CDR1 MNHNS and CDR2 SASEGT. Trimming left V 6 bases short and J 0 bases short, with 15 bases between. There are 15 residues in the CDR3. CDR3 bases: TGTGCCAGCAGGACCCCGGGCGGGAACTCCTACGAGCAGTACTTC. This codes for CASRTPGGNSYEQYF.

Within the sample, this clone is medium-sized. The genes are TRBV6-1 and TRBJ2-2, with D possibly matching TRBD1 (6 bases). The CDR3 is 15 amino acids. Trimming removed 6 bases at V and 6 bases at J, with 17 bases between. Germline V gene sequence: CDR1 MNHNS, CDR2 SASEGT. The DNA for the CDR3 is TGTGCCAGCAGCGCGACTGGGGGCCCCGCCGGGGAGCTGTTTTTT. It codes for CASSATGGPAGELFF.

CDR3 protein: CATRPYVGGYGYTF. In DNA, the CDR3 is TGTGCCACCCGACCGTATGTAGGGGGCTATGGCTACACCTTC. The V gene is TRBV9, the J gene TRBJ1-2; D is perhaps TRBD1 (6 bases). The V gene's germline CDR1 is SGDLS and CDR2 YYNGEE. V lost 9 bases, J lost 4 bases, and 19 bases lay in between. The CDR3 is 14 amino acids.

V and J are TRBV6-2 or TRBV6-3 and TRBJ2-1; tentatively, D is TRBD1 (6 bases). V dropped 4 bases and J dropped 5 bases, with 12 bases sitting between them. The CDR3 is 14 amino acids. The germline V gene encodes CDR1 MNHEY and CDR2 SVGEGT. This CDR3 reads CASSLGGRNNEQFF. In DNA form, the CDR3 reads TGTGCCAGCAGTTTAGGGGGTCGGAACAATGAGCAGTTCTTC.

The J gene is TRBJ2-3, the V gene TRBV6-1, with 11 bases matching TRBD2. The CDR3 contains 17 residues. Per germline, CDR1 MNHNS and CDR2 SASEGT. Trimming at V came to 9 bases and at J to 3 bases, leaving 14 bases not matched to a gene. CDR3 protein: CASRKASGGTRTDTQYF. CDR3 bases: TGTGCCAGTCGTAAAGCTAGCGGGGGGACTCGGACAGATACGCAGTATTTT.

Ten or more counts support this clone. The chain combines TRBV7-3 with TRBJ2-3; no reliable D call. There are 16 residues in the CDR3. Trimming cost V 1 base and J 1 base, with 12 bases left between them. The germline V gene encodes CDR1 SGHTA and CDR2 FQGTGA. The CDR3 DNA follows: TGTGCCAGCAGCTTAAGTTCTGGCCCTGGCACAGATACGCAGTATTTT. Protein product: CASSLSSGPGTDTQYF.

At least ten counts were recorded for this clone. This chain uses TRBV12-3 or TRBV12-4 with TRBJ2-3; no definite D call. Trimming pared 6 bases from V and 5 bases from J, leaving 9 bases between. The CDR3 is 12 amino acids. The CDR3 reads CASSRTEDTQYF. The CDR3 region has the DNA TGTGCCAGCAGCAGGACGGAAGATACGCAGTATTTT.

This clone occurred once. At one end the junction does not follow the germline gene, possibly because of a read error. The chain joins TRBV11-2 to TRBJ1-1; 10 bases align to TRBD1. Looked up from germline, CDR1 is SGHAT and CDR2 is FQNNGV. The CDR3 has 16 residues. As DNA, the CDR3 is TGTGCCAGCAGCTTAAGGATGGACAGGGGGAACGCTGAAGCTTTCTTT. Translated, it gives CASSLRMDRGNAEAFF.

In its sample, this clone was seen a few times. This chain uses TRBV12-3 or TRBV12-4 with TRBJ2-5, with D perhaps matching TRBD1 (6 bases). V was pared by 6 bases and J by 5 bases, with 13 bases between. The CDR3 has 13 amino acids. Here the CDR3 DNA reads TGTGCCAGCAGCCCTGGTAGGGGGGAGACCCAGTACTTC. Amino acid sequence: CASSPGRGETQYF.

The CDR3 protein is CASSLETGALNTIYF. The CDR3 nucleotides are TGCGCCAGCAGCTTGGAGACGGGAGCCCTAAACACCATATATTTT. The chain carries TRBV5-1 and TRBJ1-3; D call uncertain. This CDR3 has 15 amino acids. CDR1 is SGHRS and CDR2 is YFSETQ in the germline V gene. Trimming removed 0 bases at V and 6 bases at J, with 13 bases between.

The table lists this clone with a few counts. V and J are TRBV28 and TRBJ1-2; D not resolved. Germline V gene data show CDR1 as MDHEN and CDR2 as SYDVKM. The germline V and J ends were trimmed by 0 bases and 3 bases, with 11 bases remaining between them. The CDR3 sequence is 15 residues long. The CDR3 DNA reads TGTGCCAGCAGTTTATGGGGCAGCTCTGACTATGGCTACACCTTC. Its protein product is CASSLWGSSDYGYTF.

There are many counts of this clone. The J gene is TRBJ2-2, the V gene TRBV12-5; a possible D gene is TRBD1 (5 bases). With 6 bases removed from V and 4 bases from J, the gap between germline ends came to 9 bases. The germline CDR1 and CDR2 sequences are LGHNT and FRNRAP. The CDR3 loop spans 13 amino acids. The CDR3 region has the DNA TGTGCTAGTGGGTCAGGGCTCACCGGGGAGCTGTTTTTT. It yields the protein CASGSGLTGELFF.

This clone was seen at least ten times. A single base separates this from a much larger clone, so it may be a read error. This same CDR3 is encoded by further DNA sequences in the sample. The chain joins TRBV20-1 to TRBJ2-3, with D perhaps assigned TRBD1 or TRBD2 (6 bases each). The CDR3 is 15 residues long. Germline CDR1 DFQATT, CDR2 SNEGSKA (reference sequence). V was cut by 0 bases and J by 4 bases, with 14 bases left in between. The CDR3 reads CSARDLGGRADTQYF. The CDR3 nucleotides are TGCAGTGCTAGAGACCTGGGGGGCCGGGCAGATACGCAGTATTTT.

The rearrangement links TRBV20-1 to TRBJ1-2; D gene ambiguous. CDR1 DFQATT and CDR2 SNEGSKA come from the germline V gene (reference sequence). CDR3 length equals 14 residues. CDR3 residues: CSVEAYNGDYGYTF. The CDR3 nucleotides are TGCTCAGTCGAGGCATATAATGGGGACTATGGCTACACCTTC.

In this sample, this clone turned up many times. The chain has TRBV20-1 and TRBJ2-3, with D possibly called TRBD1 or TRBD2 (6 bases each). V was clipped by 2 bases and J by 0 bases, with 9 bases between them. Looked up from germline, CDR1 is DFQATT and CDR2 is SNEGSKA (reference sequence). The CDR3 has 14 residues. CDR3 loop: CSARQGTSTDTQYF. The CDR3 coding sequence is TGCAGTGCTAGACAGGGGACTAGCACAGATACGCAGTATTTT.

Judged by abundance, this clone is medium-sized (0.01 to 0.1%). This rearrangement joins TRBV15 to TRBJ2-3; no reliable D call. Deletions cut 4 bases from V and 2 bases from J, with 1 base between. The CDR3 has 11 residues. Germline V gene sequence: CDR1 LNHNV, CDR2 YYDKDF (reference sequence). This chain's CDR3 is CATSNTDTQYF. CDR3 coding DNA: TGTGCCACCAGCAACACAGATACGCAGTATTTT.

This clone was counted at least ten times. The CDR3 DNA sequence: TGTGCCAGCAGTTATGAGGCAGGGGGGTTGGGGCAGTTCTTC. It codes for CASSYEAGGLGQFF. This chain links TRBV6-6 with TRBJ2-1; a weak D match, TRBD1 (7 bases). The CDR3 totals 14 residues. The V gene's germline CDR1 is MNHNY and CDR2 SVGAGI (reference sequence). The V gene lost 3 bases and the J gene lost 12 bases, with 18 bases spanning the gap.

This clone was seen a handful of times. The chain carries TRBV6-2 or TRBV6-3 and TRBJ2-7; D is perhaps TRBD2 (5 bases). The V and J ends lost 6 bases and 2 bases respectively, with 8 bases between them. The germline gives CDR1 MNHEY, CDR2 SVGEGT. CDR3 length equals 12 residues. The CDR3 DNA reads as TGTGCCAGCAGGTCGGGGACCTACGAGCAGTACTTC. The encoded protein is CASRSGTYEQYF.

This chain uses TRBV29-1 with TRBJ1-3; 7 bases fit TRBD1. The CDR3 extends over 14 amino acids. V shed 6 bases, J shed 0 bases, and the junction held 5 bases outside the gene matches. In germline, CDR1 is SQVTM, CDR2 ANQGSEA. The CDR3 DNA reads as TGCAGCGTGACGGGACAGAGCTCTGGAAACACCATATATTTT. The encoded protein is CSVTGQSSGNTIYF.

The rearrangement links TRBV30 to TRBJ2-7; D might be TRBD2 (7 bases). The V and J ends lost 3 bases and 7 bases respectively, with 19 bases between them. Germline loops: CDR1 GTSNPN, CDR2 SVGIG (reference sequence). The CDR3 consists of 14 residues. The CDR3 loop is CAWRGGRGTGEQYF. CDR3 nucleotide sequence: TGTGCCTGGAGGGGGGGGCGCGGGACGGGAGAGCAGTACTTC.

The chain couples TRBV20-1 to TRBJ2-3, with 14 bases lining up with TRBD2. J gave up 2 bases and V 6 bases, and 10 bases lay outside the gene matches. Per germline, CDR1 DFQATT and CDR2 SNEGSKA (reference sequence). The CDR3 has 17 residues. For the CDR3, the DNA is TGCAGTGCCCTACCCGGGACTAGCGGGGGAATCACAGATACGCAGTATTTT. Its protein product is CSALPGTSGGITDTQYF.

This chain connects TRBV3-1 to TRBJ2-7, with D tentatively TRBD1 or TRBD2 (6 bases each). V lost 0 bases, J lost 3 bases, and 15 bases lay in between. The CDR3 runs 16 residues. Germline V lookup: CDR1 LGHDT, CDR2 YNNKEL (reference sequence). The DNA of the CDR3 is TGTGCCAGCAGCCAAGATCCCGGGAGAGGGGGCTACGAGCAGTACTTC. As protein: CASSQDPGRGGYEQYF.